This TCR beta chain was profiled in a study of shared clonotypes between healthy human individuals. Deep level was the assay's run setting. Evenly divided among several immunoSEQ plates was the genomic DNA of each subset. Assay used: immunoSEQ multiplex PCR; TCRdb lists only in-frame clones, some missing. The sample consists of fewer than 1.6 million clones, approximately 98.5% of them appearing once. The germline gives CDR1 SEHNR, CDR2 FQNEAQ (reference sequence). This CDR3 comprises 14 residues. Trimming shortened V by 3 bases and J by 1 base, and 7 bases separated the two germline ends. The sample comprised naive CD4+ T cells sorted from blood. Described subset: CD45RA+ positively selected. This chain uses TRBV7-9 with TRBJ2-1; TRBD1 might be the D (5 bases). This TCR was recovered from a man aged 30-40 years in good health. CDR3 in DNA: TGTGCCAGCAGCTTGAGACAGTCCTACAATGAGCAGTTCTTC. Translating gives CASSLRQSYNEQFF. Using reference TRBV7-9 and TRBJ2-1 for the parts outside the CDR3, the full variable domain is DTGVSQNPRHKITKRGQNVTFRCDPISEHNRLYWYRQTLGQGPEFLTYFQNEAQLEKSRLLSDRFSAERPKGSFSTLEIQRTEQGDSAMYLCASSLRQSYNEQFFGPGTRLTVL.